A selection of T cell receptor beta chains follows, all from one sample in a study of shared T cell receptors in the human thymus. Libraries were prepared by immunoSEQ multiplex PCR; TCRdb keeps only in-frame clonotypes and omits some of them. The table records roughly 700,000 clones, approximately 87% of them present only once. The same specimen was also included in a second study, on human thymus T cells.

Sequenced input: thymocytes. The receptors were sampled from a boy in the first two years of life with a congenital heart defect. CDR3s include the opening cysteine and the closing phenylalanine or tryptophan. The D gene is left open where the match is weak.

V gene	D gene	J gene	CDR3 protein
TRBV19	TRBD1	TRBJ1-4	CASSPRGHINEKLFF
TRBV5-4	TRBD1	TRBJ2-2	CASSSDRGNTGELFF
TRBV2	.	TRBJ2-7	CASGRGNYEQYF
TRBV4-3	TRBD2	TRBJ2-5	CASSQDASGTQETQYF
TRBV4-3	TRBD2	TRBJ2-1	CASSQDLKGAGDYNEQFF
TRBV9	TRBD2	TRBJ2-3	CASSFPGLAGPSTDTQYF
TRBV4-2	.	TRBJ2-3	CASSQDPGTDTQYF
TRBV5-4	TRBD2	TRBJ2-3	CASSLPISWTSGITTDTQYF
TRBV10-3	.	TRBJ2-1	CAISEIVAPDNEQFF
TRBV7-9	TRBD2	TRBJ2-7	CASSPPLVAGGEQYF
TRBV14	.	TRBJ2-2	CASSQVKLAYTGELFF
TRBV11-2	TRBD1	TRBJ2-1	CASSLDGEGQGPNEQFF
TRBV5-1	TRBD2	TRBJ2-1	CASSLGLAGVNEQFF
TRBV4-2	TRBD2	TRBJ2-1	CASSQGLAGGPYNEQFF
TRBV14	.	TRBJ1-1	CASSQDRRGNTEAFF
TRBV4-3	.	TRBJ2-7	CASSQETGETYEQYF
TRBV6-6	TRBD2	TRBJ2-1	CASSSPGTSGDNEQFF
TRBV19	TRBD2	TRBJ2-1	CASSRRGLAGGNEQFF
TRBV27	TRBD2	TRBJ2-2	CATFAPTSGSRVGELFF
TRBV15	.	TRBJ2-6	CATSRDRGSGANVLTF
TRBV6-6	.	TRBJ1-4	CASSYEAENEKLFF
TRBV2	.	TRBJ2-3	CANFGGYTDTQYF
TRBV7-2	TRBD2	TRBJ2-7	CASSLATSDEQYF
TRBV10-2	TRBD2	TRBJ2-7	CASSVSGKGYEQYF
TRBV7-2	.	TRBJ1-3	CASSSLTRPSERNTIYF
TRBV27	TRBD2	TRBJ2-1	CASSSAAGRVGSNYNEQFF
TRBV7-2	TRBD2	TRBJ2-1	CASSSGGGTGKSYNEQFF
TRBV2	TRBD2	TRBJ2-7	CASSAFGRGQDEQYF
TRBV7-9	.	TRBJ2-7	CASSPPSGAYEQYF
TRBV27	TRBD1	TRBJ1-1	CATSKGTGGFTEAFF
TRBV27	TRBD1	TRBJ1-1	CASRGTASPAFF
TRBV5-1	.	TRBJ2-7	CASSLAGSGEDSYEQYF
TRBV4-2	.	TRBJ2-3	CASSQGLDSDTDTQYF
TRBV7-2	TRBD2	TRBJ2-4	CASSTVGARSGVAKNIQYF
TRBV11-2	TRBD2	TRBJ2-7	CASSQRLAGGPKPYEQYF
TRBV5-1	.	TRBJ1-4	CASSPGGFRDEKLFF
TRBV25-1	.	TRBJ2-7	CASRVVTGEQYF
TRBV5-1	.	TRBJ2-5	CASSAGQETQYF
TRBV7-9	TRBD1	TRBJ1-5	CASSPGTGQNQPQHF
TRBV28	.	TRBJ1-2	CASSDRTYYGYTF
TRBV30	.	TRBJ2-3	CAWSVLGGGRGGTDTQYF
TRBV28	.	TRBJ1-4	CASNPAGENEKLFF
TRBV27	.	TRBJ2-3	CASTQNRASTDTQYF
TRBV30	TRBD1	TRBJ2-7	CAWSPSPRQGGQYF
TRBV27	.	TRBJ1-2	CASKGDGYGYTF
TRBV10-3	.	TRBJ2-4	CAALKDEGKNIQYF
TRBV7-8	.	TRBJ2-3	CATTGTPRTTDTQYF
TRBV28	TRBD2	TRBJ2-5	CASSRRMTSALQETQYF